One and the same sample provided the 28 T cell receptor beta chains below, sequenced in a study of T cell responses to AZD1222 COVID-19 vaccine. TCRdb's table, derived via immunoSEQ multiplex PCR, lists solely in-frame clones and lacks some. Of under 150,000 clones detected, 80% to 95% appear once; the ten largest clones hold 2.5% to 3%. This specimen was peripheral blood, taken on day 0 of MenACWY control vaccination. The receptor set was obtained from an adult in good health.

This clone was seen only once. The chain links TRBV9 to TRBJ1-1; the D is unclear. Per the germline V gene, CDR1 is SGDLS and CDR2 is YYNGEE. The CDR3 sequence is 14 residues long. Trimming shortened V by 0 bases and J by 4 bases, and 10 bases separated the two germline ends. The CDR3 nucleotides read TGTGCCAGCAGCGTAGAAGGAGGGCGCACTGAAGCTTTCTTT. The encoded protein is CASSVEGGRTEAFF.

The chain uses TRBV5-1 and TRBJ1-1, with unresolved D. The V gene lost 0 bases and the J gene lost 1 base, with 10 bases spanning the gap. Germline V gives CDR1 SGHRS, CDR2 YFSETQ. The CDR3 has 15 residues. CDR3 coding DNA: TGCGCCAGCAGCTTGGCAAACTCCCCGAACACTGAAGCTTTCTTT. Translating it yields CASSLANSPNTEAFF.

This clone has more than one count but fewer than ten. V gene TRBV15 combines with J gene TRBJ2-5; 10 bases are shared with TRBD2. V was pared by 8 bases and J by 5 bases, with 8 bases of the junction left unmatched. CDR1 and CDR2 from the germline V gene are LNHNV and YYDKDF (reference sequence). This CDR3 region has 14 residues. CDR3 nucleotides: TGTGCCACCGGGATAGCGGGAGGTTCGGAGACCCAGTACTTC. Its protein is CATGIAGGSETQYF.

This clone came up once. This chain joins TRBV6-1 and TRBJ1-3; D call uncertain. Between the trimmed V and J ends, which lost 2 bases and 4 bases, there was a span of 12 bases. The CDR3 is 15 residues long. From germline, CDR1 is MNHNS and CDR2 SASEGT. The CDR3 region has the DNA TGTGCCAGCAGTGAACAAATGGCCAGCGGAAACACCATATATTTT. Translating it yields CASSEQMASGNTIYF.

The genes are TRBV14 and TRBJ1-2; D is possibly TRBD1 (6 bases). Looked up from germline, CDR1 is SGHDN and CDR2 is FVKESK. The length of the CDR3 is 15 residues. V was trimmed by 4 bases and J by 8 bases, leaving 20 bases between them. The CDR3 loop is CASSRAGGGGEGYTF. The CDR3 DNA reads as TGTGCCAGCAGCCGCGCCGGAGGGGGAGGTGAGGGCTACACCTTC.

The chain joins TRBV18 to TRBJ2-3, with 7 bases fitting TRBD1. Trimming took 3 bases from V and 3 from J; bases not matched to a gene: 6. The CDR3 extends over 15 amino acids. CDR1 and CDR2 from the germline V gene are KGHSH and LQKENI. This CDR3 reads CASSPRDRGTDTQYF. The CDR3 nucleotides are TGTGCCAGCTCACCCCGGGACAGAGGGACAGATACGCAGTATTTT.

The rearrangement joins TRBV4-2 to TRBJ2-5; D gene ambiguous. V was cut by 2 bases and J by 1 base, with 8 bases left in between. The CDR3 length is 14 residues. Per germline, CDR1 LGHNA and CDR2 YNFKEQ. DNA of the CDR3: TGTGCCAGCAGCCAACTCTTGAGCCAAGAGACCCAGTACTTC. Translating it yields CASSQLLSQETQYF.

V is TRBV12-3 or TRBV12-4 and J is TRBJ1-2, with D unresolved. The CDR3 has 13 amino acids. V lost 3 bases to trimming and J lost 1 base, with 6 bases between them. In nucleotides, the CDR3 is TGTGCCAGCAGTTTTTTCGGTAACTATGGCTACACCTTC. This gives the protein CASSFFGNYGYTF.

The V call is TRBV3-1 (or the pseudogene TRBV3-2), the J call TRBJ2-1, with TRBD2 identical over 14 bases. The length of the CDR3 is 14 residues. V shed 4 bases and J 12 bases; nucleotides not matched to a gene: 5. Germline V gene data show CDR1 as LGHDT and CDR2 as YNNKEL (reference sequence). The DNA for the CDR3 is TGTGCCAGCAGCCCTGGGACTAGCGGGAGTCGGCAGTTCTTC. Amino acids: CASSPGTSGSRQFF.

The chain couples TRBV18 to TRBJ2-1, with 7 nucleotides matching TRBD1. The CDR3 is 15 residues long. The germline gives CDR1 KGHSH, CDR2 LQKENI. With V trimmed by 3 bases and J by 4 bases, 6 bases remained unmatched. The CDR3 sequence: CASSPGTVEYNEQFF. The CDR3 coding sequence is TGTGCCAGCTCACCTGGGACAGTGGAGTACAATGAGCAGTTCTTC.

V is TRBV9 and J is TRBJ2-5; no firm D call. The CDR3 runs to 12 residues. V dropped 2 bases and J dropped 4 bases, with 6 bases sitting between them. Per germline, CDR1 SGDLS and CDR2 YYNGEE. The CDR3 nucleotides read TGTGCCAGCAGCGTTTATGGAGAGACCCAGTACTTC. It yields the protein CASSVYGETQYF.

The rearrangement joins TRBV28 to TRBJ1-3; D gene uncertain. The CDR3 has 12 residues. Trimming removed 6 bases from V and 3 bases from J, with 6 bases in between. The germline V gene has CDR1 MDHEN and CDR2 SYDVKM. The CDR3 nucleotides are TGTGCCAGCAGGGGCTTTGGAAACACCATATATTTT. Protein: CASRGFGNTIYF. The full variable domain, completed using reference TRBV28 and TRBJ1-3, is DVKVTQSSRYLVKRTGEKVFLECVQDMDHENMFWYRQDPGLGLRLIYFSYDVKMKEKGDIPEGYSVSREKKERFSLILESASTNQTSMYLCASRGFGNTIYFGEGSWLTVV.

The chain has TRBV5-4 and TRBJ2-1; TRBD2 aligns across 10 bases. CDR3 length: 16 residues. V was clipped by 4 bases and J by 0 bases; unmatched bases: 4. Germline V gene sequence: CDR1 SGHNT, CDR2 YYREEE (reference sequence). In DNA form, the CDR3 reads TGTGCCAGCAGCGGTGAGCGGGGGGGCTCCTACAATGAGCAGTTCTTC. Amino acid sequence: CASSGERGGSYNEQFF.

The chain joins TRBV5-1 to TRBJ2-7; 8 nucleotides align to TRBD2. The germline CDR1 and CDR2 sequences are SGHRS and YFSETQ. This CDR3 contains 14 residues. The V gene end was trimmed by 4 bases and the J gene end by 5 bases; junction bases not matched to a gene: 8. CDR3 in amino acids: CASSSGTSYNEQYF. The CDR3 coding sequence is TGCGCCAGCAGCAGCGGGACTAGTTATAACGAGCAGTACTTC.

The chain has TRBV7-8 and TRBJ1-3; tentatively, D is TRBD1 (5 bases). Germline CDR1 and CDR2: SGHVS and FQNEAQ. This CDR3 region has 14 residues. V gave up 3 bases and J gave up 2 bases, with 8 bases separating them. CDR3 nucleotides: TGTGCCAGCAGCTTCGGGGGGGCTGGAAACACCATATATTTT. Encoded protein: CASSFGGAGNTIYF.

The genes are TRBV27 and TRBJ1-2; D remains unclear. The germline V gene encodes CDR1 MNHEY and CDR2 SMNVEV (reference sequence). The CDR3 length is 15 residues. Trimming removed 5 bases at V and 6 bases at J, with 19 bases between. The CDR3 loop is CASSTFLDGGNGYTF. The CDR3 DNA follows: TGTGCCAGCAGTACCTTCCTCGACGGTGGGAATGGCTACACCTTC.

The V and J genes are TRBV28 and TRBJ1-1; D perhaps matches TRBD1 (6 bases). Looked up from germline, CDR1 is MDHEN and CDR2 is SYDVKM. This CDR3 is built from 12 residues. V was pared by 8 bases and J by 3 bases, with 10 bases between. The CDR3 DNA is TGTGCCAGCCGATCAGGGGACACTGAAGCTTTCTTT. Translated, it gives CASRSGDTEAFF.

There are a few counts of this clone. The genes are TRBV7-3 and TRBJ1-1; D call uncertain. V lost 0 bases and J 6 bases, leaving 20 bases between the germline ends. This CDR3 has 17 residues. The germline gives CDR1 SGHTA, CDR2 FQGTGA. CDR3 coding DNA: TGTGCCAGCAGCTTAACCCCTCTCGGAAACAGAATCCCTGAAGCTTTCTTT. The encoded protein is CASSLTPLGNRIPEAFF.

The chain links TRBV19 to TRBJ2-3; TRBD1 is a possible D gene (5 bases). The V gene's germline CDR1 is LNHDA and CDR2 SQIVND (reference sequence). The CDR3 runs 15 residues. Trimming shortened V by 3 bases and J by 6 bases, and 16 bases separated the two germline ends. The CDR3 loop reads CASSMKDIFGDTQYF. CDR3 DNA sequence: TGTGCCAGTAGTATGAAGGACATTTTTGGGGATACGCAGTATTTT.

This chain uses TRBV10-3 with TRBJ1-2, with D unresolved. The CDR3 loop spans 14 amino acids. Trimming took off 0 bases at V and 8 bases at J, with 13 bases between the two ends. From germline, CDR1 is ENHRY and CDR2 SYGVKD. CDR3 DNA: TGTGCCATCAGTGAGTCGAGAACTCCCCAGGGCTACACCTTC. Amino acid sequence: CAISESRTPQGYTF.

The chain carries TRBV2 and TRBJ1-6; no clear D. Germline V lookup: CDR1 SNHLY, CDR2 FYNNEI. This CDR3 contains 15 residues. Deletions cut 5 bases from V and 0 bases from J, with 8 bases between. This CDR3 reads CASSRESSYNSPLHF. CDR3 nucleotide sequence: TGTGCCAGCAGTCGGGAGAGCTCCTATAATTCACCCCTCCACTTT.

This clone was seen just once. The rearrangement links TRBV28 to TRBJ1-2; D is unresolved. The germline CDR1 and CDR2 sequences are MDHEN and SYDVKM. This CDR3 comprises 13 residues. V lost 7 bases and J 0 bases, leaving 9 bases between the germline ends. CDR3 region: CASTTGANYGYTF. CDR3 sequence (DNA): TGTGCCAGCACGACCGGCGCTAACTATGGCTACACCTTC.

The CDR3 sequence: CATSERPGQASDEQYF. In DNA form, the CDR3 reads TGTGCCACCAGTGAGAGACCGGGACAAGCTTCCGATGAGCAGTACTTC. The chain joins TRBV24-1 to TRBJ2-7; tentatively, D is TRBD1 (6 bases). Per the germline V gene, CDR1 is KGHDR and CDR2 is SFDVKD. CDR3 length equals 16 residues. V dropped 4 bases and J dropped 7 bases, with 22 bases sitting between them.

J is TRBJ2-1 and V is TRBV27, with 9 bases fitting TRBD2. V gave up 3 bases and J gave up 1 base; unmatched junction bases: 10. The CDR3 contains 18 residues. Germline V CDR1 and CDR2: MNHEY, SMNVEV (reference sequence). CDR3 residues: CASSLGAPREGSYNEQFF. The CDR3 DNA is TGTGCCAGCAGTTTGGGGGCCCCGCGGGAGGGGTCCTACAATGAGCAGTTCTTC.

In the case of this clone: An end of the junction does not agree with germline; a read error may underlie this. This chain links TRBV6-5 with TRBJ1-6, with D possibly TRBD1 on 5 matching bases. CDR3 length: 13 amino acids. Germline CDR1 reads MNHEY; CDR2 reads SVGAGI. The CDR3 sequence is CAGGDLNNSPLHF. The CDR3 DNA reads TGCGCTGGAGGGGACTTGAATAATTCACCCCTCCACTTT.

V usage is TRBV6-6 and J usage is TRBJ1-5; 8 bases fit TRBD1. The CDR3 runs to 14 residues. Germline-derived CDR1 and CDR2 are MNHNY and SVGAGI (reference sequence). J lost 8 bases, V lost 5 bases, and 8 bases had no gene match. Here the CDR3 reads CASSPDRGWKPQHF. CDR3 in DNA: TGTGCCAGCAGTCCTGACAGGGGCTGGAAGCCCCAGCATTTT.

V and J are TRBV7-8 and TRBJ2-7; TRBD1 matches at 7 bases. This CDR3 is 13 amino acids long. The germline CDR1 and CDR2 sequences are SGHVS and FQNEAQ. V was pared by 7 bases and J by 2 bases, with 5 bases of the junction left unmatched. CDR3 nucleotide sequence: TGTGCCAGCAAGGGACAGAACACCTACGAGCAGTACTTC. Translation: CASKGQNTYEQYF.

This clone was picked up one time. The J gene is TRBJ2-3, the V gene TRBV5-5, with TRBD1 matching 8 bases. After removal of 3 bases from V and 2 bases from J, the junction contained 2 bases not matched to a gene. This CDR3 comprises 14 residues. The V gene's germline CDR1 is SGHKS and CDR2 YYEKEE (reference sequence). CDR3 DNA sequence: TGTGCCAGCAGCTGGGACAGGACCACAGATACGCAGTATTTT. Residues: CASSWDRTTDTQYF.